This TCR beta chain emerged from a study of siplizumab effects on memory and regulatory T cells. Germline V CDR1 and CDR2: MNHNS, SASEGT. V lost 3 bases, J lost 0 bases, and 15 bases lay in between. The CDR3 is 16 residues long. Assay: immunoSEQ multiplex PCR; the TCRdb copy retains only in-frame clones and omits some. The sample lists 50,000 or so clones; 85% to 95% were seen once. Findings of the study overall: Sequences that were alloreactive and traceable to unstimulated CD4+ memory cells were significantly reduced by siplizumab. Only a minor fraction of alloreactive clones mapped to unstimulated subsets.

As concerns this clone: Its target is unknown.

V usage is TRBV6-1 and J usage is TRBJ2-7; no firm D call. Specimen: CD8+ T cells sorted from blood. This receptor was obtained from a human donor in good health. The CDR3 reads CASSDDLAASSYEQYF. The CDR3 coding sequence is TGTGCCAGCAGTGACGATTTGGCCGCGAGCTCCTACGAGCAGTACTTC.